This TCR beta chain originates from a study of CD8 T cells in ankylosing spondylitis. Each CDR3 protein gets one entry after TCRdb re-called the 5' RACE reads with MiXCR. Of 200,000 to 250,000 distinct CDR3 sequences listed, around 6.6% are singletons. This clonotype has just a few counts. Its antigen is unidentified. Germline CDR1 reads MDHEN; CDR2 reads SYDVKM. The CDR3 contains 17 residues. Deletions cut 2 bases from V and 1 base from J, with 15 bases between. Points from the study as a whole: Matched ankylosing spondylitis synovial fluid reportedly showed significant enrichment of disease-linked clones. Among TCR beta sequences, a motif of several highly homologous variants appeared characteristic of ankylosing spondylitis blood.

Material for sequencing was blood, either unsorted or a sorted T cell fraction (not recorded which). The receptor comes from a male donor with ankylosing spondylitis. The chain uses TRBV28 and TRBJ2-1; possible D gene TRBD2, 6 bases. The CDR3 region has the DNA TGTGCCAGCAGTTTACCGATGACTAGATCATCCTACAATGAGCAGTTCTTC. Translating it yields CASSLPMTRSSYNEQFF. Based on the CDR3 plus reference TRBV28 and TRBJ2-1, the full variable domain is DVKVTQSSRYLVKRTGEKVFLECVQDMDHENMFWYRQDPGLGLRLIYFSYDVKMKEKGDIPEGYSVSREKKERFSLILESASTNQTSMYLCASSLPMTRSSYNEQFFGPGTRLTVL.